This TCR beta chain emerged from a study of regulatory T cells in long-lasting Graves disease. The time point is: newly diagnosed GD, antithyroid drugs for less than 3 months. TCR sequences were obtained from RNA taken from PBMCs. This clonotype appeared many times. To make TCR beta libraries, researchers used iRepertoire HTBI primers and Arm-PCR of CDR3 regions. TCRdb re-analysed the multiplex PCR reads in MiXCR, keeping a single row per CDR3 protein. This sample has 400,000 to 550,000 distinct CDR3 sequences; about a sixth occur once, and the top ten carry roughly 10%. The same data also went into a second study, on T cells in Graves' hyperthyroidism and ophthalmopathy.

The receptor was isolated from a woman in her twenties or thirties with Graves disease. The sample in question was peripheral blood mononuclear cells (PBMCs), obtained at new diagnosis, from a patient treated with antithyroid drugs.

The DNA of the CDR3 is TGTGCCAGCAGTCTCCGACCCCCGACGATAGCTTTCTTT. Translating gives CASSLRPPTIAFF. V and J are TRBV28 and TRBJ1-1; no clear D. Trimming left V 5 bases short and J 10 bases short, with 17 bases between. From germline, CDR1 is MDHEN and CDR2 SYDVKM. The CDR3 spans 13 residues.